The present T cell receptor beta chain was sequenced within a study of T cells in localized non-small cell lung cancer. Study results and limitations: Sequencing was limited to one tumor region, leaving the possibility of heterogeneity open. There was higher T cell clonality in uninvolved adjacent lung than in tumor, and it was highest there. Median detection of top 100 tumor clones in adjacent lung was approximately 50 clones. Longer overall survival accompanied higher blood T cell density.

The CDR3 is 16 residues long. The V and J ends lost 5 bases and 9 bases respectively, with 23 bases between them. Germline assignment: CDR1 SGHNT and CDR2 YENEEA. Details on this clone: Its antigen is unknown.

Data came from immunoSEQ multiplex PCR; TCRdb stores just in-frame clones and leaves some out. Here the sample spans about 2,900 clones, roughly a third being singletons. Sequencing used normal lung tissue next to the tumor, obtained before any cancer treatment. The TCR comes from a male donor aged 60 or over with stage I squamous cell lung carcinoma. J is TRBJ2-1 and V is TRBV11-3; possibly TRBD1 for D (5 bases). CDR3 region: CASSVPNERPGAEQFF. The DNA for the CDR3 is TGTGCCAGCAGCGTCCCAAACGAACGGCCTGGGGCTGAGCAGTTCTTC. The variable domain in full, completed from reference TRBV11-3 and TRBJ2-1, reads EAGVVQSPRYKIIEKKQPVAFWCNPISGHNTLYWYLQNLGQGPELLIRYENEEAVDDSQLPKDRFSAERLKGVDSTLKIQPAELGDSAVYLCASSVPNERPGAEQFFGPGTRLTVL.